This T cell receptor beta chain was found in a study of cytomegalovirus exposure and HLA in healthy donors. Overall study context: The roughly 130 validation repertoires used the same platform as the 666 first-cohort repertoires, a later analysis reported. Study conclusions and caveats: As was reported, the classifier diagnosed cytomegalovirus status with high specificity and sensitivity. There were under 200 TCR beta chains listed as cytomegalovirus-associated.

As concerns this clone: No antigen is known for it.

Germline V gene lookup returns CDR1 GTSNPN and CDR2 SVGIG (reference sequence). V lost 0 bases to trimming and J lost 0 bases, with 14 bases between them. CDR3 length equals 16 residues. Data came from immunoSEQ multiplex PCR; TCRdb stores just in-frame clones and leaves some out. The table includes about 160,000 clones, 95% to 96% detected once. The donors were part of the 120-subject validation cohort, which stood apart from the roughly 730-subject first cohort. The sequence derives from a woman younger than 35 in good health and CMV-seronegative. What was sequenced was PBMCs. The V call is TRBV30, the J call TRBJ1-1; D possibly corresponds to TRBD1 (5 bases). In nucleotides, the CDR3 is TGTGCCTGGAGTGTCGAGCTTCAGGGTGTGAACACTGAAGCTTTCTTT. This codes for CAWSVELQGVNTEAFF.